The next 29 T cell receptor beta chains were all read from a single sample in a study of shared clonotypes between healthy human individuals. It was CD45RO-negative cells, positively selected for CCR7, that made up naive CD8 cells, with terminally differentiated effector memory CD45RA+ cells excluded. Libraries were prepared by immunoSEQ multiplex PCR; TCRdb keeps only in-frame clonotypes and omits some of them. The table includes 1.5 million to 2.5 million clones, roughly 95% detected once. Sequencing was performed on naive CD8+ T cells sorted from blood. These receptors were obtained from a man aged 18 to 30 in good health.

The rearrangement joins TRBV9 to TRBJ2-2; D is possibly TRBD1 (6 bases). Trimming shortened V by 3 bases and J by 6 bases, and 18 bases separated the two germline ends. This CDR3 is built from 16 residues. Germline CDR1 and CDR2: SGDLS and YYNGEE. The CDR3 region has the DNA TGTGCCAGCAGCGCCCCAGGGGAATTAGTCGCCGGGGAGCTGTTTTTT. Protein sequence: CASSAPGELVAGELFF. The full variable domain, with the rest looked up from reference TRBV9 and TRBJ2-2, is DSGVTQTPKHLITATGQRVTLRCSPRSGDLSVYWYQQSLDQGLQFLIQYYNGEERAKGNILERFSAQQFPDLHSELNLSSLELGDSALYFCASSAPGELVAGELFFGEGSRLTVL.

The V call is TRBV19, the J call TRBJ1-5; D unclear. This CDR3 is 13 amino acids long. With 5 bases removed from V and 4 bases from J, the gap between germline ends came to 9 bases. From germline, CDR1 is LNHDA and CDR2 SQIVND (reference sequence). The CDR3 loop reads CASSPKANQPQHF. CDR3 DNA: TGTGCCAGTAGTCCAAAGGCGAATCAGCCCCAGCATTTT. Combining the CDR3 with reference TRBV19 and TRBJ1-5 gives the whole variable domain DGGITQSPKYLFRKEGQNVTLSCEQNLNHDAMYWYRQDPGQGLRLIYYSQIVNDFQKGDIAEGYSVSREKKESFPLTVTSAQKNPTAFYLCASSPKANQPQHFGDGTRLSIL.

The rearrangement joins TRBV10-3 to TRBJ2-7, with 8 bases fitting TRBD1. CDR3 length: 14 residues. CDR1 is ENHRY, CDR2 SYGVKD, per germline. J lost 2 bases, V lost 6 bases, and 6 bases had no gene match. The CDR3 region has the DNA TGTGCCATCAGCCCCGCCAGGGGGCCCTACGAGCAGTACTTC. It is translated as CAISPARGPYEQYF.

The V gene is TRBV27, the J gene TRBJ1-6, with 8 positions matching TRBD1. J was trimmed by 7 bases and V by 5 bases; bases with no gene match: 7. CDR1 MNHEY and CDR2 SMNVEV come from the germline V gene (reference sequence). The CDR3 consists of 15 residues. The CDR3 sequence: CASSRPGQVNSPLHF. CDR3 nucleotides: TGTGCCAGCAGTCGACCGGGACAGGTCAATTCACCCCTCCACTTT.

The chain employs TRBV9 and TRBJ2-2, with TRBD2 matching 12 bases. This CDR3 has 16 residues. J was trimmed by 4 bases and V by 3 bases; bases with no gene match: 4. Germline-derived CDR1 and CDR2 are SGDLS and YYNGEE. The CDR3 DNA reads as TGTGCCAGCAGCGGACTAGCGGGGGCCATCACCGGGGAGCTGTTTTTT. Translated, it gives CASSGLAGAITGELFF. Combining the CDR3 with reference TRBV9 and TRBJ2-2 gives the whole variable domain DSGVTQTPKHLITATGQRVTLRCSPRSGDLSVYWYQQSLDQGLQFLIQYYNGEERAKGNILERFSAQQFPDLHSELNLSSLELGDSALYFCASSGLAGAITGELFFGEGSRLTVL.

The J gene is TRBJ1-6, the V gene TRBV30; weak D call: TRBD1 (5 bases). The length of the CDR3 is 14 residues. The V gene lost 4 bases and the J gene lost 10 bases, with 17 bases spanning the gap. Germline assignment: CDR1 GTSNPN and CDR2 SVGIG (reference sequence). The chain's CDR3 is CAWTLEGYASPLHF. DNA of the CDR3: TGTGCCTGGACCCTAGAGGGGTACGCATCACCCCTCCACTTT.

The rearrangement joins TRBV7-8 to TRBJ1-5, with D possibly TRBD1 on 6 matching bases. The CDR3 runs to 15 residues. Trimming pared 2 bases from V and 3 bases from J, leaving 11 bases between. Germline values: CDR1 SGHVS, CDR2 FQNEAQ. DNA of the CDR3: TGTGCCAGCAGCTTAAACGCAGGGGCCAATCAGCCCCAGCATTTT. It translates to CASSLNAGANQPQHF.

Remarks on this clone: The same CDR3 can be traced to other DNA sequences in this sample. J is TRBJ2-7 and V is TRBV19; D possibly corresponds to TRBD1 (6 bases). This CDR3 region has 13 residues. Trimming removed 5 bases from V and 2 bases from J, with 10 bases in between. Looked up from germline, CDR1 is LNHDA and CDR2 is SQIVND (reference sequence). The CDR3 nucleotides read TGTGCCAGTAGTTACGGACAGACCTACGAGCAGTACTTC. Translating it yields CASSYGQTYEQYF.

Here the CDR3 DNA reads TGTGCCAGCTCAGGGGAATCCTATAATTCACCCCTCCACTTT. It is translated as CASSGESYNSPLHF. The rearrangement joins TRBV6-1 to TRBJ1-6; the D gene is possibly TRBD1 (6 bases). The germline gives CDR1 MNHNS, CDR2 SASEGT. Trimming took 8 bases from V and 1 from J, leaving 9 bases between them. The CDR3 length is 14 residues.

This chain connects TRBV5-1 to TRBJ2-2; D uncertain. Trimming left V 0 bases short and J 7 bases short, with 7 bases between. The germline V gene has CDR1 SGHRS and CDR2 YFSETQ. The CDR3 spans 13 residues. CDR3 nucleotide sequence: TGCGCCAGCAGCTTGGTAGGGATCGGGGAGCTGTTTTTT. Residues: CASSLVGIGELFF.

This rearrangement joins TRBV5-1 to TRBJ1-1, with D hard to call. Germline V CDR1 and CDR2: SGHRS, YFSETQ. The CDR3 runs 13 residues. V lost 0 bases and J 3 bases, leaving 6 bases between the germline ends. CDR3 DNA: TGCGCCAGCAGCTTGGCTGGACACACTGAAGCTTTCTTT. It translates to CASSLAGHTEAFF.

This rearrangement joins TRBV2 to TRBJ2-7; D not certain. This CDR3 region has 16 residues. V lost 4 bases to trimming and J lost 4 bases, with 20 bases between them. Germline CDR1 and CDR2: SNHLY and FYNNEI. The CDR3 DNA reads as TGTGCCAGCAGTGTAGTTAAGGGATTGGAGAAATACGAGCAGTACTTC. Translated: CASSVVKGLEKYEQYF.

The chain's CDR3 is CASSAEGTGPGELFF. The CDR3 nucleotides read TGTGCCAGCAGCGCCGAAGGGACAGGGCCCGGGGAGCTGTTTTTT. The rearrangement links TRBV9 to TRBJ2-2; TRBD1 matches at 9 bases. The CDR3 loop spans 15 amino acids. CDR1 SGDLS and CDR2 YYNGEE come from the germline V gene. With 3 bases clipped from V and 6 bases from J, the junction kept 6 bases outside the gene matches.

V usage is TRBV27 and J usage is TRBJ2-5, with a possible D match to TRBD1 (6 bases). Trimming shortened V by 5 bases and J by 2 bases, and 15 bases separated the two germline ends. Germline V CDR1 and CDR2: MNHEY, SMNVEV (reference sequence). CDR3 length equals 15 residues. CDR3 sequence reads: CASSLLGAKQETQYF. CDR3 nucleotide sequence: TGTGCCAGCAGTCTCCTGGGGGCGAAACAAGAGACCCAGTACTTC.

This chain connects TRBV12-2 to TRBJ2-2. TRBV12-2 is an annotated pseudogene. CDR3 length: 17 amino acids. CDR3 sequence (DNA): TGTGCAAGTCGCTGTTATACCGGGGCGACCGGGGCCGGGGAGCTGTTTTTT. It is translated as CASRCYTGATGAGELFF.

Regarding this clone: The same CDR3 is also encoded by other DNA sequences in this sample. The V gene is TRBV7-9, the J gene TRBJ1-4; D gene ambiguous. The V and J ends lost 1 base and 7 bases respectively, with 4 bases between them. CDR1 and CDR2 (germline): SEHNR, FQNEAQ (reference sequence). The CDR3 spans 12 residues. The DNA for the CDR3 is TGTGCCAGCAGCTTAGTCGGTGAAAAACTGTTTTTT. The encoded protein is CASSLVGEKLFF.

The chain recombines TRBV27 with TRBJ2-3; D ambiguous. V lost 3 bases, J lost 2 bases, and 18 bases lay in between. Germline V lookup: CDR1 MNHEY, CDR2 SMNVEV (reference sequence). CDR3 size: 17 residues. The CDR3 protein is CASSLGDGYLFTDTQYF. As DNA, the CDR3 is TGTGCCAGCAGTTTGGGTGACGGTTACCTCTTCACAGATACGCAGTATTTT.

V usage is TRBV2 and J usage is TRBJ2-2; D is perhaps TRBD2 (6 bases). V dropped 7 bases and J dropped 3 bases, with 12 bases sitting between them. CDR3 size: 14 residues. The V gene's germline CDR1 is SNHLY and CDR2 FYNNEI. Here the CDR3 DNA reads TGTGCCAGCAAGCCCAGCGGGTACACCGGGGAGCTGTTTTTT. Translating gives CASKPSGYTGELFF. Complete variable domain (other parts from reference TRBV2 and TRBJ2-2): EPEVTQTPSHQVTQMGQEVILRCVPISNHLYFYWYRQILGQKVEFLVSFYNNEISEKSEIFDDQFSVERPDGSNFTLKIRSTKLEDSAMYFCASKPSGYTGELFFGEGSRLTVL.

For this clone: Within the sample, other DNA sequences also encode this same CDR3. This rearrangement joins TRBV4-1 to TRBJ2-7; 9 bases map to TRBD1. The CDR3 has 14 residues. Trimming removed 4 bases from V and 4 bases from J; junction bases left unmatched: 5. CDR1 is MGHRA and CDR2 is YSYEKL in the germline V gene. The CDR3 DNA follows: TGCGCCAGCAGCCTAGGACAGGGGCCATACGAGCAGTACTTC. It yields the protein CASSLGQGPYEQYF.

The rearrangement uses TRBV6-9 and TRBJ1-3; D remains ambiguous. Germline V gene sequence: CDR1 MNHGY, CDR2 SVAAGI. Trimming took 5 bases from V and 3 from J, leaving 11 bases between them. CDR3 length equals 14 residues. The CDR3 sequence is CASSPLQNGNTIYF. CDR3 coding DNA: TGTGCCAGCAGTCCTCTACAGAATGGAAACACCATATATTTT.

The chain employs TRBV7-9 and TRBJ2-2; unclear D gene. V lost 5 bases to trimming and J lost 5 bases, with 18 bases between them. Germline V gene data show CDR1 as SEHNR and CDR2 as FQNEAQ (reference sequence). There are 16 residues in the CDR3. The CDR3 region is CASSTRAGFRTGELFF. The CDR3 DNA reads as TGTGCCAGCAGCACCCGGGCTGGCTTCCGAACCGGGGAGCTGTTTTTT.

The chain combines TRBV4-3 with TRBJ1-2; D gene uncertain. The V end was cut by 0 bases, the J end by 6 bases, with 2 bases between. The germline CDR1 and CDR2 sequences are LGHNA and YSLEER. The CDR3 spans 11 residues. The CDR3 here is CASSQEDGYTF. DNA for the CDR3: TGCGCCAGCAGCCAAGAGGATGGCTACACCTTC.

The V call is TRBV7-8, the J call TRBJ1-6, with D unresolved. Germline assignment: CDR1 SGHVS and CDR2 FQNEAQ. The CDR3 spans 14 residues. Deletions cut 0 bases from V and 10 bases from J, with 10 bases between. The CDR3 DNA is TGTGCCAGCAGCTTAGCAAAGGGATCGTCACCCCTCCACTTT. It yields the protein CASSLAKGSSPLHF. The variable domain in full, with the rest retrieved from reference TRBV7-8 and TRBJ1-6, is GAGVSQSPRYKVAKRGQDVALRCDPISGHVSLFWYQQALGQGPEFLTYFQNEAQLDKSGLPSDRFFAERPEGSVSTLKIQRTQQEDSAVYLCASSLAKGSSPLHFGNGTRLTVT.

Concerning this clone itself: This sample also contains other DNA sequences that code for the same CDR3. The DNA of the CDR3 is TGTGCCACCAGCAGGGACAGACAGGGCTCCTACGAGCAGTACTTC. Protein: CATSRDRQGSYEQYF. V is TRBV15 and J is TRBJ2-7, with 7 bases matching TRBD1. CDR1 and CDR2 from the germline V gene are LNHNV and YYDKDF (reference sequence). Trimming removed 3 bases from V and 0 bases from J; junction bases left unmatched: 5. This CDR3 spans 15 amino acids.

The chain is built from TRBV27 and TRBJ1-5; D unclear. The CDR3 consists of 18 residues. V dropped 1 base and J dropped 0 bases, with 16 bases sitting between them. The germline V gene has CDR1 MNHEY and CDR2 SMNVEV (reference sequence). CDR3 sequence reads: CASSLFGSLGISNQPQHF. Written as DNA, the CDR3 is TGTGCCAGCAGTTTATTCGGCAGCCTGGGGATTAGCAATCAGCCCCAGCATTTT.

Turning to this clone: The same CDR3 can be traced to other DNA sequences in this sample. This rearrangement joins TRBV7-8 to TRBJ1-1, with D unresolved. The CDR3 loop spans 12 amino acids. CDR1 is SGHVS and CDR2 is FQNEAQ in the germline V gene. The V and J ends lost 1 base and 4 bases respectively, with 4 bases between them. This CDR3 reads CASSLGITEAFF. CDR3 bases: TGTGCCAGCAGCTTAGGTATCACTGAAGCTTTCTTT.

This chain uses TRBV4-1 with TRBJ2-1; TRBD1 might be the D (5 bases). From germline, CDR1 is MGHRA and CDR2 YSYEKL. The CDR3 has 16 residues. V dropped 1 base and J dropped 0 bases, with 10 bases sitting between them. The CDR3 DNA follows: TGCGCCAGCAGCCAAGTAGACAGCAGCTCCTACAATGAGCAGTTCTTC. This sequence encodes CASSQVDSSSYNEQFF.

V is TRBV21-1 and J is TRBJ2-7; no DNA check was done on the table's D call, TRBD2. TRBV21-1 has pseudogene status. The CDR3 runs 15 residues. The CDR3 sequence: CASSNRLAGDYEQYF. The DNA for the CDR3 is TGTGCCAGCAGCAACAGACTAGCGGGAGATTACGAGCAGTACTTC.

The chain recombines TRBV27 with TRBJ1-6; D remains unclear. Germline V gene lookup returns CDR1 MNHEY and CDR2 SMNVEV (reference sequence). Trimming removed 0 bases from V and 8 bases from J, with 14 bases in between. CDR3 length equals 16 residues. The CDR3 is CASSLSAGAWDSPLHF. In nucleotides, the CDR3 is TGTGCCAGCAGTTTATCGGCGGGTGCCTGGGATTCACCCCTCCACTTT.